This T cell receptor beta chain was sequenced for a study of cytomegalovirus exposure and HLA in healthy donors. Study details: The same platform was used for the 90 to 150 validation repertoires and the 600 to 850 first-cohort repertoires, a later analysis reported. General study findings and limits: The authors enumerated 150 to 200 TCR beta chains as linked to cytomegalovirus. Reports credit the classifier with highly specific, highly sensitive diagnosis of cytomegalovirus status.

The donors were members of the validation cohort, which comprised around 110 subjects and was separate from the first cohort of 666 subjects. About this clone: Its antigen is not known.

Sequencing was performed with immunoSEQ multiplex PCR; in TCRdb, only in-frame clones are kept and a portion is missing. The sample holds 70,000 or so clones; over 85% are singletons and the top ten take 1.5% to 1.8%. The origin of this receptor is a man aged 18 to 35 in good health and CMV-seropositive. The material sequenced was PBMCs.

The CDR3 spells CASGLTGGNTEAFF. The CDR3 nucleotides are TGTGCTAGTGGTTTGACGGGAGGGAACACTGAAGCTTTCTTT. This chain joins TRBV12-5 and TRBJ1-1; unclear D gene. The CDR3 is made up of 14 amino acids. Trimming left V 2 bases short and J 1 base short, with 8 bases between. The V gene's germline CDR1 is LGHNT and CDR2 FRNRAP. Variable domain in full (rest from reference TRBV12-5 and TRBJ1-1): DARVTQTPRHKVTEMGQEVTMRCQPILGHNTVFWYRQTMMQGLELLAYFRNRAPLDDSGMPKDRFSAEMPDATLATLKIQPSEPRDSAVYFCASGLTGGNTEAFFGQGTRLTVV.